The 9 T cell receptor beta chains reported below all come from one sample, sequenced in a study of blood T cell repertoires in COVID-19 (dated by TCRdb to the early 2020s). Library generation was performed with the immunoSEQ multiplex PCR assay. TCRdb carries this immuneACCESS record with in-frame sequences only. Its versions omit some clonotypes, under half of them owing to an unresolved V gene in the studies checked, with the rest unexplained. Recorded for this sample are more than 250,000 clones; approximately 82% of them occurred a single time. The top ten clones comprise 4.6% of the sample. The sample was peripheral blood. The receptors originated from a man in his 60s who had recovered from COVID-19.

This sequence joins TRBV6-1 and TRBJ1-2; 8 bases align to TRBD1. Germline trimming cut 0 bases from V and 4 bases from J; bases unmatched to any gene: 10. Germline lookup yields CDR1 MNHNS and CDR2 SASEGT. CDR3 length equals 17 residues. The CDR3 here is CASSEAPPLTGAYGYTF. The CDR3 coding sequence is TGTGCCAGCAGTGAAGCCCCCCCACTGACAGGGGCCTATGGCTACACCTTC.

The chain is built from TRBV19 and TRBJ1-5; D ambiguous. The V gene's germline CDR1 is LNHDA and CDR2 SQIVND (reference sequence). Between the trimmed V and J ends, which lost 3 bases and 0 bases, there was a span of 9 bases. CDR3 length: 15 amino acids. The CDR3 reads CASSISGYSNQPQHF. CDR3 sequence (DNA): TGTGCCAGTAGTATCTCGGGTTATAGCAATCAGCCCCAGCATTTT.

The rearrangement uses TRBV11-1 and TRBJ2-5, with TRBD2 as a possible D gene (6 bases). The CDR3 has 13 amino acids. Germline CDR1 is SGHAT and CDR2 is FQDESV (reference sequence). V was clipped by 3 bases and J by 4 bases, with 9 bases between them. The CDR3 region is CASSFTGLETQYF. The CDR3 bases are TGTGCCAGCAGCTTTACGGGACTAGAGACCCAGTACTTC.

The J gene is TRBJ1-2, the V gene TRBV4-1; D remains unclear. This CDR3 region has 14 residues. The germline gives CDR1 MGHRA, CDR2 YSYEKL. The ends were cut back, 0 bases at V and 8 bases at J, with 13 bases in the middle. CDR3 loop: CASSQDKERGGYTF. The CDR3 nucleotides are TGCGCCAGCAGCCAAGATAAAGAGCGGGGAGGCTACACCTTC.

The sample holds a few counts of this clone. The chain employs TRBV2 and TRBJ2-1, with 10 bases identical to TRBD2. V dropped 6 bases and J dropped 5; count of bases not matched to a gene: 10. The CDR3 contains 16 residues. Germline-derived CDR1 and CDR2 are SNHLY and FYNNEI. The CDR3, as DNA: TGTGCCAGCAGGGCGCTTCTAGCGGGAGTCCACAATGAGCAGTTCTTC. Residues: CASRALLAGVHNEQFF.

The chain carries TRBV20-1 and TRBJ2-2; D uncertain. This CDR3 is 14 amino acids long. Germline CDR1 DFQATT, CDR2 SNEGSKA (reference sequence). V was shortened by 3 bases and J by 1 base, with 9 bases between the two germline ends. The DNA of the CDR3 is TGCAGTGCTAGTGTCCGACTGAACACCGGGGAGCTGTTTTTT. Its translation: CSASVRLNTGELFF.

The V gene is TRBV5-1, the J gene TRBJ2-3; D is possibly TRBD2 (5 bases). The CDR3 spans 13 residues. V lost 3 bases and J lost 5, with 10 bases in between. Germline V CDR1 and CDR2: SGHRS, YFSETQ. CDR3 residues: CASSYPRGDTQYF. In DNA, the CDR3 is TGCGCCAGCAGCTATCCCCGGGGAGATACGCAGTATTTT.

CDR3 DNA: TGTGCCAGCAGAGGAGGGGTTCTTGTTGGCGGGGAGCTGTTTTTT. Amino acid sequence: CASRGGVLVGGELFF. The V call is TRBV27, the J call TRBJ2-2, with D possibly being TRBD2 (6 bases). The CDR3 contains 15 residues. CDR1 MNHEY and CDR2 SMNVEV come from the germline V gene (reference sequence). V lost 6 bases and J 7 bases, leaving 18 bases between the germline ends.

The gene calls are TRBV3-1 (or the pseudogene TRBV3-2) and TRBJ2-3, with 7 nucleotides matching TRBD2. The CDR3 is 17 amino acids. V shed 4 bases and J 0 bases; nucleotides not matched to a gene: 10. The germline V gene has CDR1 LGHDT and CDR2 YNNKEL (reference sequence). The CDR3 reads CASSRRGAGISTDTQYF. Written as DNA, the CDR3 is TGTGCCAGCAGCCGTCGTGGAGCGGGAATTAGCACAGATACGCAGTATTTT.